This is a list of T cell receptor beta chains from one sample in a study of blood T cells in healthy people across ages. MiXCR, run by TCRdb on the 5' RACE reads, gives a single entry per CDR3 protein. This sample yields about 970,000 distinct CDR3 sequences, of which around 54% are seen a single time; roughly a fifth belongs to the top ten. Material for sequencing was blood. The source of these receptors is a woman aged 60 to 75 in good health. Both conserved end residues are part of each CDR3. The order of the fields is clone size, V gene, J gene, D gene, CDR3 protein, CDR3 DNA. A D gene is named only where the DNA matches it firmly. Clone size is given for some rows only: seen once, a few or many times, or a class if the clone is expanded.

abundance: NA
v_gene: TRBV7-9
j_gene: TRBJ2-1
d_gene: TRBD1
CDR3aa: CASSGGRGPYNEQFF
CDR3nt: TGTGCCAGCAGCGGTGGCAGGGGGCCCTACAATGAGCAGTTCTTC

abundance: NA
v_gene: TRBV2
j_gene: TRBJ2-3
d_gene: NA
CDR3aa: CASSSGRIDTQYF
CDR3nt: TGTGCCAGCAGTTCGGGGCGTATAGATACGCAGTATTTT

abundance: NA
v_gene: TRBV28
j_gene: TRBJ1-1
d_gene: NA
CDR3aa: CASSLGGTNTEAFF
CDR3nt: TGTGCCAGCAGTTTGGGGGGGACGAACACTGAAGCTTTCTTT

abundance: NA
v_gene: TRBV9
j_gene: TRBJ2-6
d_gene: NA
CDR3aa: CASSVGAGQASSGANVLTF
CDR3nt: TGTGCCAGCAGCGTTGGAGCGGGACAGGCTTCCTCTGGGGCCAACGTCCTGACTTTC

abundance: few
v_gene: TRBV4-1
j_gene: TRBJ2-7
d_gene: NA
CDR3aa: CASSQLFSGGTAEQYF
CDR3nt: TGCGCCAGCAGCCAACTTTTTAGCGGAGGGACGGCCGAGCAGTACTTC

abundance: NA
v_gene: TRBV6-2/TRBV6-3
j_gene: TRBJ1-1
d_gene: NA
CDR3aa: CASSPRVEKAFF
CDR3nt: TGTGCCAGCAGCCCCCGAGTGGAAAAAGCTTTCTTT

abundance: NA
v_gene: TRBV7-2
j_gene: TRBJ1-1
d_gene: TRBD1
CDR3aa: CASSQGGQGASGAFF
CDR3nt: TGTGCCAGCAGCCAAGGGGGACAGGGGGCTAGTGGAGCTTTCTTT

abundance: NA
v_gene: TRBV9
j_gene: TRBJ2-1
d_gene: TRBD2
CDR3aa: CASSVRGTSGSYNEQFF
CDR3nt: TGTGCCAGCAGCGTACGCGGGACTAGCGGGAGTTACAATGAGCAGTTCTTC

abundance: NA
v_gene: TRBV29-1
j_gene: TRBJ2-1
d_gene: NA
CDR3aa: CSSQLGDEQFF
CDR3nt: TGCAGCTCACAATTAGGGGACGAGCAGTTCTTC

abundance: NA
v_gene: TRBV3-1
j_gene: TRBJ2-5
d_gene: NA
CDR3aa: CASSQAAPGGQETQYF
CDR3nt: TGTGCCAGCAGCCAAGCGGCCCCGGGTGGACAAGAGACCCAGTACTTC

abundance: NA
v_gene: TRBV12-3/TRBV12-4
j_gene: TRBJ2-3
d_gene: TRBD2
CDR3aa: CASSRTSTSGTDTQYF
CDR3nt: TGTGCCAGCAGCCGGACTAGCACAAGTGGGACAGATACGCAGTATTTT

abundance: NA
v_gene: TRBV29-1
j_gene: TRBJ2-4
d_gene: TRBD1
CDR3aa: CSAGTGGSNIQYF
CDR3nt: TGCAGCGCTGGAACAGGGGGTTCTAACATTCAGTACTTC

abundance: few
v_gene: TRBV9
j_gene: TRBJ1-2
d_gene: NA
CDR3aa: CASSVANGRNYGYTF
CDR3nt: TGTGCCAGCAGCGTAGCTAATGGTCGTAACTATGGCTACACCTTC

abundance: NA
v_gene: TRBV2
j_gene: TRBJ2-7
d_gene: NA
CDR3aa: CASKMDYSYNEQYF
CDR3nt: TGTGCCAGCAAGATGGACTACTCCTACAATGAGCAGTACTTC

abundance: once
v_gene: TRBV29-1
j_gene: TRBJ2-5
d_gene: NA
CDR3aa: CSVRPPATQETQYF
CDR3nt: TGCAGCGTTCGTCCCCCTGCCACGCAAGAGACCCAGTACTTC

abundance: few
v_gene: TRBV3-1
j_gene: TRBJ2-1
d_gene: NA
CDR3aa: CASSQVTGLTEQFF
CDR3nt: TGTGCCAGCAGCCAAGTCACAGGGCTGACTGAGCAGTTCTTC

abundance: NA
v_gene: TRBV20-1
j_gene: TRBJ2-7
d_gene: NA
CDR3aa: CSARPLADLSYNEQYF
CDR3nt: TGCAGTGCTAGACCCTTAGCGGACCTCTCGTACAATGAGCAGTACTTC

abundance: NA
v_gene: TRBV29-1
j_gene: TRBJ2-1
d_gene: NA
CDR3aa: CSAEGGTYNEQFF
CDR3nt: TGCAGCGCCGAAGGAGGCACCTACAATGAGCAGTTCTTC

abundance: once
v_gene: TRBV4-3
j_gene: TRBJ2-5
d_gene: NA
CDR3aa: CASSQGIGYQETQYF
CDR3nt: TGCGCCAGCAGCCAAGGGATCGGGTACCAAGAGACCCAGTACTTC

abundance: NA
v_gene: TRBV7-9
j_gene: TRBJ1-2
d_gene: NA
CDR3aa: CASSRGVDWGYGYTF
CDR3nt: TGTGCCAGCAGCCGAGGGGTGGATTGGGGATATGGCTACACCTTC

abundance: many
v_gene: TRBV7-2
j_gene: TRBJ2-7
d_gene: TRBD2
CDR3aa: CASSWPPSGRLYEQYF
CDR3nt: TGTGCCAGCAGCTGGCCTCCTAGCGGGAGATTATACGAGCAGTACTTC

abundance: NA
v_gene: TRBV29-1
j_gene: TRBJ1-1
d_gene: NA
CDR3aa: CSVEVIGSEAFF
CDR3nt: TGCAGCGTTGAGGTAATAGGATCTGAAGCTTTCTTT

abundance: few
v_gene: TRBV4-2
j_gene: TRBJ2-5
d_gene: TRBD2
CDR3aa: CASSRRLAGGAETQYF
CDR3nt: TGTGCCAGCAGCCGGAGGTTAGCGGGAGGAGCGGAGACCCAGTACTTC

abundance: few
v_gene: TRBV4-1
j_gene: TRBJ2-5
d_gene: TRBD1
CDR3aa: CASSQRQGAETQYF
CDR3nt: TGCGCCAGCAGCCAAAGACAGGGAGCGGAGACCCAGTACTTC

abundance: once
v_gene: TRBV12-3/TRBV12-4
j_gene: TRBJ1-1
d_gene: NA
CDR3aa: CASSLSRLGLSALRTEAFF
CDR3nt: TGTGCCAGCAGTTTAAGCCGGTTGGGCCTCTCCGCCTTGAGAACTGAAGCTTTCTTT

abundance: NA
v_gene: TRBV4-2
j_gene: TRBJ2-7
d_gene: TRBD2
CDR3aa: CASSQVKASGIYEQYF
CDR3nt: TGTGCCAGCAGCCAAGTAAAGGCTAGCGGAATCTACGAGCAGTACTTC

abundance: few
v_gene: TRBV20-1
j_gene: TRBJ2-5
d_gene: TRBD1
CDR3aa: CSASRQGEQYF
CDR3nt: TGCAGTGCTAGTAGACAGGGAGAGCAGTACTTC

abundance: NA
v_gene: TRBV2
j_gene: TRBJ1-6
d_gene: NA
CDR3aa: CASTDSKIGPLHF
CDR3nt: TGTGCCAGCACTGACAGTAAAATCGGACCCCTCCACTTT

abundance: NA
v_gene: TRBV20-1
j_gene: TRBJ2-3
d_gene: NA
CDR3aa: CSARPIRGPLDTQYF
CDR3nt: TGCAGTGCTAGACCCATCCGGGGGCCCTTAGATACGCAGTATTTT

abundance: NA
v_gene: TRBV28
j_gene: TRBJ1-6
d_gene: NA
CDR3aa: CATSGRADSPLHF
CDR3nt: TGTGCGACGTCTGGCAGAGCGGATTCACCCCTCCACTTT

abundance: NA
v_gene: TRBV14
j_gene: TRBJ1-4
d_gene: NA
CDR3aa: CASSQVGGVSEKLFF
CDR3nt: TGTGCCAGCAGCCAAGTGGGAGGGGTCAGTGAAAAACTGTTTTTT

abundance: many
v_gene: TRBV28
j_gene: TRBJ1-6
d_gene: NA
CDR3aa: CASTPFGGNRSPLHF
CDR3nt: TGTGCCAGCACCCCCTTCGGGGGAAATAGATCACCCCTCCACTTT

abundance: NA
v_gene: TRBV20-1
j_gene: TRBJ2-3
d_gene: TRBD2
CDR3aa: CSARDGLAPYITDTQYF
CDR3nt: TGCAGTGCTAGAGATGGACTAGCGCCATACATCACAGATACGCAGTATTTT